This TCR beta chain was identified in a study of blood T cell repertoires in COVID-19. Study in general: The United States, Italy and Spain supplied acute and convalescent COVID-19 samples. Nucleic acid was either cDNA or gDNA, and it came from T cells, B-cell-depleted T cells, or PBMCs.

In the source study's methods: Amplification from reference gene primers served as the basis for estimated nucleated cell counts. TCRdb's table, derived via immunoSEQ multiplex PCR, lists solely in-frame clones and lacks some. V and J calls and clone size are those listed in that table; D and trimming were worked out from the DNA. The profile shows tens of thousands of clones, around 80% of them singletons. With regard to this clone: Different DNA sequences within this sample yield the same CDR3.

The germline CDR1 and CDR2 sequences are WSHSY and SAAADI. Trimming shortened V by 8 bases and J by 11 bases, and 24 bases separated the two germline ends. This CDR3 region has 14 residues. The V and J genes are TRBV10-2 and TRBJ1-1, with D tentatively TRBD1 (5 bases). Specimen: peripheral blood. This receptor was obtained from a human donor in a cohort sampled during active COVID-19. The CDR3: CASAHPGGLKGAFF. The CDR3, as DNA: TGCGCCAGCGCCCACCCGGGGGGACTCAAGGGGGCTTTCTTT.